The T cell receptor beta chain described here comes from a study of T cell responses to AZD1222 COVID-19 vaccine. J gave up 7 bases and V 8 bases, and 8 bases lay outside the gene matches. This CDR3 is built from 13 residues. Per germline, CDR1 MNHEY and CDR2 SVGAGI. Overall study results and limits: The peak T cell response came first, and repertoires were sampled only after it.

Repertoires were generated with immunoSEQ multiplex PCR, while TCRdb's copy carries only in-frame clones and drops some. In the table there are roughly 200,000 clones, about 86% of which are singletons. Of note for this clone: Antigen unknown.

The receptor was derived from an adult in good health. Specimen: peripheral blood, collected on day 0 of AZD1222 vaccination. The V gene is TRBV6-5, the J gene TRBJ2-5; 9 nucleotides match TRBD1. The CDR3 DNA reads TGTGCCAGCCAAACAGGGGGCGCAGGGACCCAGTACTTC. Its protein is CASQTGGAGTQYF.